This T cell receptor beta chain appears in the sequencing data of a study of cytomegalovirus exposure and HLA in healthy donors. The PCR employed 60 Vbeta primers together with 13 Jbeta primers. Sequencing was performed with immunoSEQ multiplex PCR; in TCRdb, only in-frame clones are kept and a portion is missing. Here the sample spans about 190,000 clones, approximately 90% being singletons. CDR3 length: 14 residues. Germline CDR1 is SGHDT and CDR2 is YYEEEE. Unmatched junction bases numbered 1, after V lost 3 bases and J lost 0 bases. In its sample, this clone was seen a few times. The receptor comes from a boy aged 2-15 years in good health and CMV-seronegative. This rearrangement joins TRBV5-6 to TRBJ1-1; 8 bases match TRBD1. Specimen: PBMCs. This chain's CDR3 is CASSSTGVNTEAFF. DNA for the CDR3: TGTGCCAGCAGCTCGACAGGGGTGAACACTGAAGCTTTCTTT.